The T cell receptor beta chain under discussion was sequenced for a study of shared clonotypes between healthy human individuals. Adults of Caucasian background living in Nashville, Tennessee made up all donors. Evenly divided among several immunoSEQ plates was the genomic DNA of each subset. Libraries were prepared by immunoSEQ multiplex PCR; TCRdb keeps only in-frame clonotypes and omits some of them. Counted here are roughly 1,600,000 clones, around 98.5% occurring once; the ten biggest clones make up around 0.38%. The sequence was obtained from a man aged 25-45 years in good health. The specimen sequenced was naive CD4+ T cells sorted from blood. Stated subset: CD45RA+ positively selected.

The DNA for the CDR3 is TGCAGCGTTGGACTCAGGTTGGCCGACAGACAGACCCAGTACTTC. Amino acid sequence: CSVGLRLADRQTQYF. This chain uses TRBV29-1 with TRBJ2-5; tentatively, D is TRBD1 (5 bases). Trimming left V 4 bases short and J 6 bases short, with 21 bases between. This CDR3 contains 15 residues. Germline V lookup: CDR1 SQVTM, CDR2 ANQGSEA.